A selection of T cell receptor beta chains follows, all from one sample in a study of CXCR3-negative and CXCR3-positive naive CD8 T cells. TCRdb re-called the 5' RACE reads, yielding one record per CDR3 amino acid sequence without DNA. Its listing shows around 160,000 distinct CDR3 sequences. Sequencing was performed on naive CXCR3+ CD8+ T cells from blood. Source of these receptors: a human donor in good health. Some clones in this sample may be carry-over from other donors' samples. The CDR3 runs from the conserved cysteine through the conserved F or W. Fields, in order: CDR3 length, V gene, J gene, CDR3 protein.

12	TRBV19	TRBJ2-3	CASSIGTDTQYF
16	TRBV23-1	TRBJ2-5	CASSHVAGLSLETQYF
11	TRBV6-2/TRBV6-3	TRBJ1-2	CASGIGYGYTF
14	TRBV5-1	TRBJ2-7	CASSLRVSSYEQYF
17	TRBV7-8	TRBJ2-7	CASSPRSGGEGPYEQYF
14	TRBV7-9	TRBJ1-1	CASSAEGGATEAFF
18	TRBV12-3/TRBV12-4	TRBJ2-6	CASSLTLGGASGANVLTF
15	TRBV4-3	TRBJ1-2	CASSQDRQTNYGYTF
17	TRBV14	TRBJ2-1	CASSQVDRGRVYNEQFF
16	TRBV12-3/TRBV12-4	TRBJ2-1	CASSLALAGEVGEQFF
15	TRBV14	TRBJ2-7	CASSLDSLTSYEQYF
13	TRBV20-1	TRBJ1-1	CSASPSDDTEAFF
17	TRBV7-3	TRBJ1-1	CASTFFPIQGRDTEAFF
12	TRBV5-5	TRBJ1-5	CASSVYNQPQHF
13	TRBV7-9	TRBJ2-7	CASSWTSGVEQYF
14	TRBV20-1	TRBJ2-7	CSALLLGVSYEQYF
13	TRBV19	TRBJ2-5	CASSWYHQETQYF
15	TRBV13	TRBJ2-2	CASSPTGSGTGELFF
20	TRBV7-9	TRBJ2-1	CASSPRLAESNDGRYNEQFF
17	TRBV6-6	TRBJ1-3	CASSYGAGRFSGNTIYF
15	TRBV7-9	TRBJ2-5	CASSSASDRGETQYF
14	TRBV12-3/TRBV12-4	TRBJ1-1	CASSLDRCYTEAFF
14	TRBV20-1	TRBJ2-7	CSARPGTSFYEQYF
15	TRBV27	TRBJ1-5	CASSHGTGPSQPQHF
16	TRBV3-2	TRBJ2-3	CASSQGDRGAPDTQYF
15	TRBV6-5	TRBJ2-2	CASSYWDGDTGELFF
16	TRBV14	TRBJ2-7	CASSQDHPRDSYEQYF
16	TRBV7-3	TRBJ2-2	CASSLTDRDGTGELFF
12	TRBV29-1	TRBJ1-1	CSVVKGETEAFF
17	TRBV19	TRBJ2-2	CASSMILVTGDTGELFF
15	TRBV20-1	TRBJ2-3	CSARDRAGQVDTQYF
15	TRBV4-1	TRBJ2-7	CASSQEEQLTYEQYF
20	TRBV23-1	TRBJ1-5	CASSQSSPPNPGVVNQPQHF
16	TRBV14	TRBJ2-7	CASSQLAGGPYNEQYF
14	TRBV20-1	TRBJ2-1	CSARDPDPYNEQFF
14	TRBV14	TRBJ1-4	CASSRVNSNEKLFF
17	TRBV28	TRBJ2-1	CASSLLGAASGYNEQFF
15	TRBV9	TRBJ2-1	CASSVVEAVYNEQFF
14	TRBV29-1	TRBJ2-2	CSVETRPNTGELFF
15	TRBV29-1	TRBJ2-1	CSVLGTSGPYNEQFF
15	TRBV13	TRBJ1-2	CASSGKEGQNYGYTF
16	TRBV11-2	TRBJ2-7	CASSLVTSENSYEQYF
16	TRBV7-9	TRBJ2-3	CASSRLPQGAQDTQYF
13	TRBV29-1	TRBJ1-1	CSVVPGQGTEAFF
14	TRBV29-1	TRBJ1-1	CSVDTGTMEEWDFF
16	TRBV29-1	TRBJ2-2	CSVEESDRAGTGELFF
15	TRBV28	TRBJ1-2	CASGGVGQGADGYTF
18	TRBV28	TRBJ1-5	CASSFLAGGRESNQPQHF
15	TRBV7-9	TRBJ2-2	CASSRAAGAAPELFF